This is a list of T cell receptor beta chains from one sample in a study of cytomegalovirus exposure and HLA in healthy donors. Produced via immunoSEQ multiplex PCR; TCRdb's table is partial and in-frame only. The repertoire holds approximately 230,000 clones, roughly 90% seen once, with about 12% in the top ten. Sequenced: PBMCs. These receptors originate from a man younger than 35 in good health and CMV-seropositive. The CDR3 runs from the conserved cysteine through the conserved F or W. Fields, in order: D gene, J gene, clone size, V gene, CDR3 DNA, CDR3 protein. A D gene is named only where the DNA matches it firmly. Clone size is shown for a subset of rows, as once, few, many or a class of expanded clone.

>NA|TRBJ2-1|NA|TRBV15
TGTGCCACCCGCTCAGGGTTTAGTGAGCAGTTCTTC
CATRSGFSEQFF
>NA|TRBJ2-1|NA|TRBV11-2
TGTGCCAGCAGCTTGACCCCCGATATTGAGCAGTTCTTC
CASSLTPDIEQFF
>TRBD1|TRBJ2-2|NA|TRBV25-1
TGTGCCAGCAGTGCCAATACAGGGGGCACCGGGGAGCTGTTTTTT
CASSANTGGTGELFF
>NA|TRBJ2-7|NA|TRBV5-1
TGCGCCAGCAGCTTGTCAAGAGGTCCTAAAGCCGAGCAGTACTTC
CASSLSRGPKAEQYF
>TRBD1|TRBJ1-5|NA|TRBV5-1
TGCGCCAGCAGCTGGGGACAGGGAGGGGATCAGCCCCAGCATTTT
CASSWGQGGDQPQHF
>NA|TRBJ2-7|NA|TRBV11-2
TGTGCCAGCAGCTTAGGTTTTACTTCTCGATCCTACGAGCAGTACTTC
CASSLGFTSRSYEQYF
>NA|TRBJ1-2|few|TRBV19
TGTGCCAGTAGTCAGGGGCTGAACTATGGCTACACCTTC
CASSQGLNYGYTF
>TRBD1|TRBJ2-7|NA|TRBV11-2
TGTGCCAGCAGCGAGGGACAGGGGCCCTACGAGCAGTACTTC
CASSEGQGPYEQYF
>TRBD2|TRBJ2-2|once|TRBV4-2
TGTGCCAGCAGCCAAGAGCAGCGGGAGAACACCGGGGAGCTGTTTTTT
CASSQEQRENTGELFF
>NA|TRBJ1-2|NA|TRBV27
TGTGCCAGCAGTTTGTCCCCAGGGACTTATGGCTACACCTTC
CASSLSPGTYGYTF
>NA|TRBJ2-7|NA|TRBV5-1
TGCGCCAGCAGCTTGGGTATTGGGACTGGGTACGAGCAGTACTTC
CASSLGIGTGYEQYF
>NA|TRBJ1-2|NA|TRBV5-6
TGTGCCAGCAGCTTTTCCGCTTCACTCCACTTC
CASSFSASLHF
>NA|TRBJ2-1|NA|TRBV2
TGTGCCAGCCGTTTGGGGGAGCAGTTCTTC
CASRLGEQFF
>NA|TRBJ1-5|NA|TRBV6-1
TGTGCCAGCAGTGTTTCCTATAATCAGCCCCAGCATTTT
CASSVSYNQPQHF
>TRBD1|TRBJ1-3|NA|TRBV19
TGTGCCAGTAGAGGGGGCCGGGCCGGAAACACCATATATTTT
CASRGGRAGNTIYF
>TRBD1|TRBJ2-7|NA|TRBV9
TGTGCCAGCAGCGGGACAGGGACTGGCGAGCAGTACTTC
CASSGTGTGEQYF
>NA|TRBJ1-2|few|TRBV30
TGTGCCTGGAGTAATAAACGGGGGTTTTTTGACTACACCTTC
CAWSNKRGFFDYTF
>TRBD1|TRBJ1-5|few|TRBV28
TGTGCCAGCAGCACGGATAGACAGGGGGTTCGGGGCAATCAGCCCCAGCATTTT
CASSTDRQGVRGNQPQHF
>NA|TRBJ2-3|NA|TRBV9
TGTGCCAGCAGCGTGGGAGGAAGCACAGATACGCAGTATTTT
CASSVGGSTDTQYF
>NA|TRBJ1-2|NA|TRBV5-6
TGTGCCAGCAGCTTGGTGGGGGGACGTGGCTACACCTTC
CASSLVGGRGYTF
>NA|TRBJ2-1|NA|TRBV5-1
TGCGCCAGCAGCATAACAGGTCTTCGCAATGAGCAGTTCTTC
CASSITGLRNEQFF
>TRBD1|TRBJ2-1|NA|TRBV2
TGTGCCAGCAGCGACAGGGTCGTTGGGAATGAGCAGTTCTTC
CASSDRVVGNEQFF
>NA|TRBJ2-3|NA|TRBV7-8
TGTGCCAGCAGCTTTAGGGAAGGGGCGGGAGATACGCAGTATTTT
CASSFREGAGDTQYF
>TRBD1|TRBJ1-1|once|TRBV9
TGTGCCAGCAGCGCCCCAGACAGGGGGCCCACTGAAGCTTTCTTT
CASSAPDRGPTEAFF
>TRBD1|TRBJ2-7|NA|TRBV7-9
TGTGCCAGCAGCAAGTTGGGACAGATCCTTTACGAGCAGTACTTC
CASSKLGQILYEQYF
>NA|TRBJ2-1|few|TRBV29-1
TGCAGCGTGGGGGGTTACAATGAGCAGTTCTTC
CSVGGYNEQFF
>NA|TRBJ1-2|NA|TRBV4-3
TGCGCCAGCAGCCAAGTTGTCGCCTCCCCGGGAGGCTACACCTTC
CASSQVVASPGGYTF
>NA|TRBJ2-3|NA|TRBV5-1
TGCGCCAGCAGCTTGGGACAGGTTGGGGCAGATACGCAGTATTTT
CASSLGQVGADTQYF
>NA|TRBJ2-7|NA|TRBV27
TGTGCCAGCAGTACCAATCTAGAAGGGCAGTACTTC
CASSTNLEGQYF
>NA|TRBJ1-2|NA|TRBV4-1
TGCGCCAGCAGCCAAGATATTTCGGGTGGCTACACCTTC
CASSQDISGGYTF